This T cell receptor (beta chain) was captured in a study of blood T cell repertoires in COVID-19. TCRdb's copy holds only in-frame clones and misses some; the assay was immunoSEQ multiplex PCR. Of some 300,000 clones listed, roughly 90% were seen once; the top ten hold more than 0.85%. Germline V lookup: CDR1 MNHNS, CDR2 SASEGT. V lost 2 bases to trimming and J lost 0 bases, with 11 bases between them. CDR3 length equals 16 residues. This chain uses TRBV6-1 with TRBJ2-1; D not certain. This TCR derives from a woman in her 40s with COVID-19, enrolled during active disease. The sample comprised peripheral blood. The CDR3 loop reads CASSEWHSSSYNEQFF. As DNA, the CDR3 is TGTGCCAGCAGTGAATGGCACAGTAGCTCCTACAATGAGCAGTTCTTC.